Listed below are T cell receptor beta chains from one sample, sequenced in a study of blood T cell repertoires in COVID-19. Repertoires were generated with immunoSEQ multiplex PCR, while TCRdb's copy carries only in-frame clones and drops some. The sample shows fewer than 50,000 clones, around four fifths of them seen only once. The sample consisted of peripheral blood. The receptors were sampled from a man aged 55 to 70 with COVID-19, enrolled during active disease. The CDR3 runs from the conserved cysteine through the conserved F or W. The order of the fields is D gene, clone size, V gene, J gene, CDR3 protein, CDR3 DNA. D genes are given only for firm matches. Clone size is not always given. Where it is, it says once, few, many or a class for expanded clones.

D: .
size: .
V: TRBV13
J: TRBJ1-2
CDR3: CASSLNRNYGYTF
DNA: TGTGCCAGCAGCTTAAACAGGAACTATGGCTACACCTTC

D: TRBD1
size: .
V: TRBV5-8
J: TRBJ1-1
CDR3: CASSLAGTGVTEAFF
DNA: TGTGCCAGCAGCTTGGCCGGGACAGGGGTTACTGAAGCTTTCTTT

D: TRBD1
size: .
V: TRBV6-5
J: TRBJ2-1
CDR3: CASTSGQGTYNEQFF
DNA: TGTGCCAGCACCTCAGGACAGGGGACCTACAATGAGCAGTTCTTC

D: .
size: .
V: TRBV6-5
J: TRBJ1-1
CDR3: CASRTNRNTEAFF
DNA: TGTGCCAGCAGGACCAACAGGAACACTGAAGCTTTCTTT

D: .
size: .
V: TRBV11-2
J: TRBJ1-2
CDR3: CASSSHRTGYTF
DNA: TGTGCCAGCAGCTCCCACAGAACCGGCTACACCTTC

D: .
size: few
V: TRBV9
J: TRBJ2-3
CDR3: CASSRTGRGTDTQYF
DNA: TGTGCCAGCAGCCGTACAGGGAGGGGCACAGATACGCAGTATTTT

D: .
size: once
V: TRBV27
J: TRBJ1-6
CDR3: CASRYRDNSPLHF
DNA: TGTGCCAGCAGATACAGAGATAATTCACCCCTCCACTTT

D: .
size: .
V: TRBV7-3
J: TRBJ1-1
CDR3: CASSLNGQRGMNTEAFF
DNA: TGTGCCAGCAGCTTAAATGGGCAGAGGGGGATGAACACTGAAGCTTTCTTT

D: .
size: .
V: TRBV7-9
J: TRBJ2-1
CDR3: CASSLVPGEGDEQFF
DNA: TGTGCCAGCAGCTTAGTGCCAGGGGAAGGTGATGAGCAGTTCTTC

D: TRBD2
size: .
V: TRBV27
J: TRBJ2-7
CDR3: CASSSTSGRAKEQYF
DNA: TGTGCCAGCAGTTCTACTAGCGGGAGGGCGAAAGAGCAGTACTTC

D: .
size: .
V: TRBV30
J: TRBJ1-4
CDR3: CAWRSGATNEKLFF
DNA: TGTGCCTGGAGGTCGGGTGCCACTAATGAAAAACTGTTTTTT

D: TRBD2
size: .
V: TRBV28
J: TRBJ2-3
CDR3: CASSLPRGLAVVADTQYF
DNA: TGTGCCAGCAGTTTACCCCGAGGACTAGCCGTCGTGGCAGATACGCAGTATTTT

D: .
size: .
V: TRBV4-1
J: TRBJ1-1
CDR3: CASSHQGNRNTEAFF
DNA: TGCGCCAGCAGCCATCAGGGAAATCGGAACACTGAAGCTTTCTTT

D: .
size: .
V: TRBV13
J: TRBJ1-4
CDR3: CASSRTVATNEKLFF
DNA: TGTGCCAGCAGTCGGACAGTAGCAACTAATGAAAAACTGTTTTTT

D: .
size: .
V: TRBV3-1/TRBV3-2
J: TRBJ1-1
CDR3: CASSQVSGNTEAFF
DNA: TGTGCCAGCAGCCAAGTTTCCGGGAACACTGAAGCTTTCTTT

D: TRBD1
size: few
V: TRBV4-1
J: TRBJ2-7
CDR3: CASSQTGTASYEQYF
DNA: TGCGCCAGCAGCCAAACCGGGACAGCCTCCTACGAGCAGTACTTC

D: TRBD1
size: .
V: TRBV6-5
J: TRBJ2-1
CDR3: CASSPRGTANNEQFF
DNA: TGTGCCAGCAGTCCCCGAGGGACAGCGAACAATGAGCAGTTCTTC

D: .
size: .
V: TRBV5-4
J: TRBJ1-2
CDR3: CASSLEDSVRGYTF
DNA: TGTGCCAGCAGCTTGGAGGACAGTGTAAGGGGCTACACCTTC

D: .
size: once
V: TRBV7-2
J: TRBJ1-3
CDR3: CASSFPGVYSGNTIYF
DNA: TGTGCCAGCAGCTTTCCGGGGGTTTACTCTGGAAACACCATATATTTT

D: .
size: .
V: TRBV20-1
J: TRBJ1-1
CDR3: CSARGRTEAFF
DNA: TGCAGTGCCAGGGGTCGAACTGAAGCTTTCTTT

D: .
size: .
V: TRBV28
J: TRBJ1-5
CDR3: CASSSRWGGAGQPQHF
DNA: TGTGCCAGCAGTTCTCGGTGGGGAGGGGCTGGTCAGCCCCAGCATTTT

D: .
size: few
V: TRBV15
J: TRBJ1-4
CDR3: CATSGGPGGSDEKLFF
DNA: TGTGCCACCAGCGGCGGTCCCGGAGGTTCGGATGAAAAACTGTTTTTT